What follows are 5 T cell receptor beta chains derived from one specimen sequenced in a study of early T cells in non-severe SARS-CoV-2 infection (dated by TCRdb to the early 2020s). Library construction relied on 5' RACE. Sequenced using a NextSeq 500. TCRdb itself trimmed the public reads at Q25 with fastp, ran MiXCR and retained productive beta chains. All rows with the same CDR3 protein become a single entry with the most common DNA and genes. This sample gives 45,000 to 75,000 distinct CDR3 sequences in total; about 8.9% of them show up just once. The top ten clones comprise 17% of the sample. The sample was whole blood. These receptor sequences come from an adult who was a healthcare worker with PCR-confirmed SARS-CoV-2 infection or an uninfected control (not recorded which).

In its sample, this clonotype was seen many times. The rearrangement links TRBV28 to TRBJ2-7; 9 nucleotides match TRBD1. CDR1 is MDHEN and CDR2 is SYDVKM in the germline V gene. V dropped 5 bases and J dropped 6; count of bases not matched to a gene: 14. This CDR3 has 16 amino acids. This CDR3 reads CASSTEGQGYTSEQYF. Here the CDR3 DNA reads TGTGCCAGCAGTACGGAGGGACAGGGTTATACCTCCGAGCAGTACTTC.

This clonotype was detected a few times. This chain joins TRBV10-2 and TRBJ2-1; the match to TRBD2 covers 9 bases. This CDR3 contains 18 residues. J gave up 2 bases and V 4 bases, and 12 bases lay outside the gene matches. Per germline, CDR1 WSHSY and CDR2 SAAADI. CDR3 coding DNA: TGCGCCAGCAGTGGGGCCGGGGTGGCTAGCGGGACCTACAATGAGCAGTTCTTC. Its protein is CASSGAGVASGTYNEQFF.

This clonotype was recorded many times. The rearrangement joins TRBV20-1 to TRBJ2-1, with TRBD2 matching over 10 bases. The CDR3 extends over 17 amino acids. From germline, CDR1 is DFQATT and CDR2 SNEGSKA (reference sequence). Unmatched junction bases numbered 14, after V lost 3 bases and J lost 6 bases. CDR3 nucleotides: TGCAGTGCTAGGTCGAGCGGGAGGGTCCTCATAGGCAATGAGCAGTTCTTC. It yields the protein CSARSSGRVLIGNEQFF.

The chain joins TRBV29-1 to TRBJ1-3; 8 bases fit TRBD1. Germline V gene lookup returns CDR1 SQVTM and CDR2 ANQGSEA. Unmatched junction bases numbered 3, after V lost 7 bases and J lost 4 bases. CDR3 size: 12 residues. The CDR3 nucleotides read TGCAGCGCAAGGACAGGGGGAAACACCATATATTTT. Protein: CSARTGGNTIYF. The full variable domain, completed using reference TRBV29-1 and TRBJ1-3, is SAVISQKPSRDICQRGTSLTIQCQVDSQVTMMFWYRQQPGQSLTLIATANQGSEATYESGFVIDKFPISRPNLTFSTLTVSNMSPEDSSIYLCSARTGGNTIYFGEGSWLTVV.

This clonotype was recorded at least ten times. V is TRBV14 and J is TRBJ1-3; no clear D gene. V lost 0 bases and J 4 bases, leaving 13 bases between the germline ends. The CDR3 contains 16 residues. Germline V CDR1 and CDR2: SGHDN, FVKESK. As DNA, the CDR3 is TGTGCCAGCAGCCAAGATTCGAGAGGGCGGGGAAACACCATATATTTT. Encoded protein: CASSQDSRGRGNTIYF.